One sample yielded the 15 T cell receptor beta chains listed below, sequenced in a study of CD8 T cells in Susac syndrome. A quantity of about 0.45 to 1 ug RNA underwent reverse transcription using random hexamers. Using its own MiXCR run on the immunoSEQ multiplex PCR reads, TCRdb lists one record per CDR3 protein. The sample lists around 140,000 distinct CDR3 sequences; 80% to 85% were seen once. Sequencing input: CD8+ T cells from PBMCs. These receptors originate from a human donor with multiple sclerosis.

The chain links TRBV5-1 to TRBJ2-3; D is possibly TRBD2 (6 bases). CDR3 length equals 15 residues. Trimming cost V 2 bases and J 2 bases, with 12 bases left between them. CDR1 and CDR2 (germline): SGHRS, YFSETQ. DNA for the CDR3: TGCGCCAGCAGCTTACTGGGGGGAGACACAGATACGCAGTATTTT. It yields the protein CASSLLGGDTDTQYF.

The CDR3 region is CASSLDWDRGSNTQYF. The CDR3 DNA reads TGTGCCAGCAGCTTGGATTGGGACAGAGGATCCAATACGCAGTATTTT. The genes are TRBV5-5 and TRBJ2-3, with TRBD1 matching 7 bases. Germline CDR1 is SGHKS and CDR2 is YYEKEE (reference sequence). V lost 0 bases, J lost 7 bases, and 11 bases stayed unmatched. The CDR3 consists of 16 residues.

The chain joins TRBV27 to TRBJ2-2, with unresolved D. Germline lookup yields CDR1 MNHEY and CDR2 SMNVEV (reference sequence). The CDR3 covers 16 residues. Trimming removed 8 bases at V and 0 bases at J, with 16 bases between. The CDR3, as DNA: TGTGCCAGCTGGAACTCACCGGGTGCGAACACCGGGGAGCTGTTTTTT. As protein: CASWNSPGANTGELFF.

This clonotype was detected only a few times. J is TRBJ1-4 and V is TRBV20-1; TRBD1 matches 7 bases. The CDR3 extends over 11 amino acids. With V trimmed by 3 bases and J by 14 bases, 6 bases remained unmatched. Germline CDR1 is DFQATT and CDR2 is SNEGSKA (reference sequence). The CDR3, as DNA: TGCAGTGCTAGCAGACAGGGTTTGCTGTTTTTT. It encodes CSASRQGLLFF.

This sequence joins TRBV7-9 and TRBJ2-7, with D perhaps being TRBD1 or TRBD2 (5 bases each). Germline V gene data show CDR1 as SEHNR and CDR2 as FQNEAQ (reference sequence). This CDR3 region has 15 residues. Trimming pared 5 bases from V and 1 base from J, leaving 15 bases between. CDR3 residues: CASSPTGLESYEQYF. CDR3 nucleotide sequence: TGTGCCAGCAGCCCAACAGGACTGGAATCCTACGAGCAGTACTTC.

The DNA of the CDR3 is TGTGCCTGGAGTGTTGGGGGGGGACTAGAGCAGTATTTT. Translated, it gives CAWSVGGGLEQYF. The chain employs TRBV30 and TRBJ2-3, with 8 nucleotides matching TRBD2. This CDR3 spans 13 amino acids. Germline CDR1 is GTSNPN and CDR2 is SVGIG (reference sequence). J was trimmed by 11 bases and V by 0 bases; bases with no gene match: 7.

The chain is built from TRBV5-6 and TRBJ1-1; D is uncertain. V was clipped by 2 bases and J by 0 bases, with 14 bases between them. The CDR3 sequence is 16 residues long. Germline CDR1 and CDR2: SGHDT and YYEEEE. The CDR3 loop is CASSFVPGNMNTEAFF. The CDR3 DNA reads TGTGCCAGCAGCTTTGTTCCAGGTAACATGAACACTGAAGCTTTCTTT. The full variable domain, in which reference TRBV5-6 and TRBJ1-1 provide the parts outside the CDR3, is DAGVTQSPTHLIKTRGQQVTLRCSPKSGHDTVSWYQQALGQGPQFIFQYYEEEERQRGNFPDRFSGHQFPNYSSELNVNALLLGDSALYLCASSFVPGNMNTEAFFGQGTRLTVV.

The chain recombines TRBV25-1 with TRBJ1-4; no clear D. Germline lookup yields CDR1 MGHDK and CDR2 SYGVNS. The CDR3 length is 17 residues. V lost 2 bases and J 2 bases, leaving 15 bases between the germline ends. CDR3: CASSEGVGEKTNEKLFF. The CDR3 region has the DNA TGTGCCAGCAGTGAAGGGGTCGGCGAAAAGACTAATGAAAAACTGTTTTTT. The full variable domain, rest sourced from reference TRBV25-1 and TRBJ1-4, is EADIYQTPRYLVIGTGKKITLECSQTMGHDKMYWYQQDPGMELHLIHYSYGVNSTEKGDLSSESTVSRIRTEHFPLTLESARPSHTSQYLCASSEGVGEKTNEKLFFGSGTQLSVL.

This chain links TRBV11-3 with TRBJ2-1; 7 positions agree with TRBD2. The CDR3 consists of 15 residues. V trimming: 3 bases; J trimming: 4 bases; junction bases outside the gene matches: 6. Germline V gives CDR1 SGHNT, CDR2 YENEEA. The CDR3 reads CASSFAGEGYNEQFF. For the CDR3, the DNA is TGTGCCAGCAGCTTTGCGGGAGAGGGGTACAATGAGCAGTTCTTC. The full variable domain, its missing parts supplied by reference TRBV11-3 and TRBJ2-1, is EAGVVQSPRYKIIEKKQPVAFWCNPISGHNTLYWYLQNLGQGPELLIRYENEEAVDDSQLPKDRFSAERLKGVDSTLKIQPAELGDSAVYLCASSFAGEGYNEQFFGPGTRLTVL.

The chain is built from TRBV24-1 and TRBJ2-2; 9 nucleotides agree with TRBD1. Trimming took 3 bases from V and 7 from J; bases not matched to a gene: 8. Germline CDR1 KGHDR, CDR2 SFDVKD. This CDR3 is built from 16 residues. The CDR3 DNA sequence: TGTGCCACCAGTGATCGCGGACAGGGGAGTGGCGGGGAGCTGTTTTTT. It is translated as CATSDRGQGSGGELFF.

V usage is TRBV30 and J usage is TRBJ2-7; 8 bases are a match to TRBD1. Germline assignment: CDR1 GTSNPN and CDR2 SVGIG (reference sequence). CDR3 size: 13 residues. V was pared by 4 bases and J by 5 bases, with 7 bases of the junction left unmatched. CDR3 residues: CAWTIDRGDEQYF. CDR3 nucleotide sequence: TGTGCCTGGACTATAGACAGGGGCGACGAGCAGTACTTC.

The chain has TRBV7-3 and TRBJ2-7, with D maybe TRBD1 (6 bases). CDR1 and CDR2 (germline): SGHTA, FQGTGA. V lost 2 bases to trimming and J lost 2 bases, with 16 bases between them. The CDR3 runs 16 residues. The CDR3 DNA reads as TGTGCCAGCAGCTTAGGGGACAACCCCGGGACCTACGAGCAGTACGTC. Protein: CASSLGDNPGTYEQYV.

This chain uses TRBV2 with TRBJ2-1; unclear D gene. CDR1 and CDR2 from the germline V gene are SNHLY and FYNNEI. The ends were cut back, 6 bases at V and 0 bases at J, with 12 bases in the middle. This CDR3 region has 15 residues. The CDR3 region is CASSGSASSYNEQFF. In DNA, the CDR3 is TGTGCCAGCAGCGGAAGCGCGAGCTCCTACAATGAGCAGTTCTTC.

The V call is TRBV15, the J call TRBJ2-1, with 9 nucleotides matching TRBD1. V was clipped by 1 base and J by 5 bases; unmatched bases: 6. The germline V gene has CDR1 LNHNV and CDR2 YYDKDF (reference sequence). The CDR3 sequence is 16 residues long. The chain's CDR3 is CATSRGRGQGDNEQFF. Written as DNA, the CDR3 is TGTGCCACCAGCAGAGGGAGGGGACAGGGAGACAATGAGCAGTTCTTC. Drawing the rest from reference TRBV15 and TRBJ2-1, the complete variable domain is DAMVIQNPRYQVTQFGKPVTLSCSQTLNHNVMYWYQQKSSQAPKLLFHYYDKDFNNEADTPDNFQSRRPNTSFCFLDIRSPGLGDTAMYLCATSRGRGQGDNEQFFGPGTRLTVL.

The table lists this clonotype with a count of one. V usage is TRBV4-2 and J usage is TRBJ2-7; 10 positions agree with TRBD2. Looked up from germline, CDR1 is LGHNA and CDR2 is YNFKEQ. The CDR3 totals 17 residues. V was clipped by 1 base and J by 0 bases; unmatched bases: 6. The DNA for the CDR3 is TGTGCCAGCAGCCAAGCCCTAGCGGGGGCGAGCTCCTACGAGCAGTACTTC. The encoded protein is CASSQALAGASSYEQYF.